The 23 T cell receptor beta chains below were found in one sample sequenced in a study of monozygotic twins with inflammatory bowel disease (dated by TCRdb to the late 2010s). The library was built by means of 5' RACE. Sequencing instrument: Illumina HiSeq 2500. Following TCRdb reprocessing, every CDR3 protein sequence forms one entry, and DNA is not provided. This sample's records show 150,000 or so distinct CDR3 sequences. The ten largest clones take up around 6.8% of the sample. Material for sequencing was blood. The source of these receptors is a human donor with ulcerative colitis or Crohn's disease, or a healthy co-twin of an affected twin (not recorded which).

The gene calls are TRBV7-2 and TRBJ2-7; without DNA, the TCRdb call of TRBD1 cannot be checked. Germline loops: CDR1 SGHTA, CDR2 FQGNSA. The CDR3 runs 15 residues. CDR3 residues: CASSRISLGAYEQYF. Based on the CDR3 plus reference TRBV7-2 and TRBJ2-7, the full variable domain is GAGVSQSPSNKVTEKGKDVELRCDPISGHTALYWYRQSLGQGLEFLIYFQGNSAPDKSGLPSDRFSAERTGGSVSTLTIQRTQQEDSAVYLCASSRISLGAYEQYFGPGTRLTVT.

The chain is built from TRBV7-2 and TRBJ1-6. Germline-derived CDR1 and CDR2 are SGHTA and FQGNSA. The CDR3 has 12 residues. The CDR3 loop is CASSPINSPLHF.

CDR3 loop: CSADRIGQGARAFF. The gene calls are TRBV29-1 and TRBJ1-1; TCRdb names TRBD1, which stays unverified in the absence of DNA. This CDR3 is built from 14 residues. Germline V gives CDR1 SQVTM, CDR2 ANQGSEA.

This rearrangement joins TRBV6-5 to TRBJ1-6; TCRdb designates TRBD1, a call that cannot be tested without DNA. The CDR3 covers 19 residues. Germline CDR1 MNHEY, CDR2 SVGAGI. The CDR3 region is CASSYSIRVEGTYNSPLHF.

This CDR3 reads CASSWASGAGRVGELFF. This rearrangement joins TRBV6-2 or TRBV6-3 to TRBJ2-2; TCRdb returns TRBD1, unconfirmable since there is no DNA. This CDR3 region has 17 residues. Germline V gene data show CDR1 as MNHEY and CDR2 as SVGEGT.

V gene TRBV6-1 combines with J gene TRBJ1-2; no DNA is available, so the TRBD1 call from TCRdb remains unchecked. The CDR3 totals 14 residues. Per the germline V gene, CDR1 is MNHNS and CDR2 is SASEGT. CDR3 region: CASSEIGTGDGYTF.

The J gene is TRBJ1-5, the V gene TRBV24-1. CDR1 and CDR2 (germline): KGHDR, SFDVKD. The CDR3 is 12 amino acids. The chain's CDR3 is CATSDFPQPQHF.

The rearrangement links TRBV20-1 to TRBJ2-3; the TCRdb call, TRBD2, lacks DNA for checking. Looked up from germline, CDR1 is DFQATT and CDR2 is SNEGSKA (reference sequence). This CDR3 comprises 15 residues. The CDR3 protein is CSAILAGSSTDTQYF.

This rearrangement joins TRBV4-3 to TRBJ2-7; no DNA is available, so the TRBD1 call from TCRdb remains unchecked. The germline gives CDR1 LGHNA, CDR2 YSLEER. There are 15 residues in the CDR3. This CDR3 reads CASSQGGGQGYEQYF.

The chain links TRBV25-1 to TRBJ2-7. This CDR3 contains 15 residues. Germline V gene sequence: CDR1 MGHDK, CDR2 SYGVNS. The CDR3 loop reads CASSEGLGAPYEQYF.

V gene TRBV18 combines with J gene TRBJ2-1; the TRBD2 assignment by TCRdb is unverifiable without DNA. Germline CDR1 KGHSH, CDR2 LQKENI. This CDR3 region has 15 residues. CDR3 loop: CASSPWDSPQSVQFF.

The chain joins TRBV7-2 to TRBJ2-4; with no DNA, the TCRdb D assignment of TRBD1 cannot be verified. The CDR3 runs to 13 residues. CDR1 is SGHTA and CDR2 is FQGNSA in the germline V gene. CDR3 sequence reads: CASSLELTGPQYF.

J is TRBJ1-6 and V is TRBV7-2. CDR1 SGHTA and CDR2 FQGNSA come from the germline V gene. The CDR3 covers 15 residues. CDR3 sequence reads: CASSRGAAKNSPLHF.

This sequence joins TRBV6-2 or TRBV6-3 and TRBJ1-1; TCRdb indicates TRBD1, and absent DNA this call remains unverified. The CDR3 is made up of 14 amino acids. Germline V CDR1 and CDR2: MNHEY, SVGEGT. The chain's CDR3 is CASSLRDRVTEAFF.

CDR3 sequence: CASSYPSGTGELFF. V gene TRBV28 combines with J gene TRBJ2-2. Looked up from germline, CDR1 is MDHEN and CDR2 is SYDVKM. The CDR3 has 14 amino acids.

The V and J genes are TRBV30 and TRBJ2-2; TCRdb calls TRBD1, which cannot be checked without DNA. This CDR3 comprises 16 residues. Germline CDR1 reads GTSNPN; CDR2 reads SVGIG (reference sequence). CDR3 sequence: CAWRREGQGSIGELFF.

This chain uses TRBV4-3 with TRBJ2-3; without DNA, the TCRdb call of TRBD2 cannot be checked. The germline V gene has CDR1 LGHNA and CDR2 YSLEER. The CDR3 runs 13 residues. The CDR3 here is CASSLTAGDTQYF.

The chain is built from TRBV20-1 and TRBJ1-1; checking the TCRdb D call of TRBD1 is not possible without DNA. The CDR3 has 12 amino acids. Germline-derived CDR1 and CDR2 are DFQATT and SNEGSKA (reference sequence). The chain's CDR3 is CSASPGRTEAFF.

The chain employs TRBV3-1 and TRBJ2-1; the D call from TCRdb, TRBD2, cannot be confirmed without DNA. This CDR3 contains 15 residues. Germline V gene data show CDR1 as LGHDT and CDR2 as YNNKEL (reference sequence). The chain's CDR3 is CASSYGTSGSNEQFF.

The rearrangement uses TRBV19 and TRBJ2-1; no DNA is available, so the TRBD2 call from TCRdb remains unchecked. This CDR3 has 17 residues. Germline lookup yields CDR1 LNHDA and CDR2 SQIVND (reference sequence). The chain's CDR3 is CASSGRAGPPSYNEQFF.

V is TRBV9 and J is TRBJ2-5; lacking DNA, the TRBD1 call made by TCRdb goes unchecked. The germline V gene has CDR1 SGDLS and CDR2 YYNGEE. CDR3 length: 14 amino acids. CDR3 sequence: CASSVGTLRETQYF.

The V and J genes are TRBV5-1 and TRBJ2-2; TCRdb's D gene call, TRBD1, goes unchecked for lack of DNA. The CDR3 is 14 residues long. The germline gives CDR1 SGHRS, CDR2 YFSETQ. The CDR3 loop is CASRDTSNTGELFF.

This sequence joins TRBV7-2 and TRBJ2-5; the D call from TCRdb, TRBD1, cannot be confirmed without DNA. The CDR3 length is 15 residues. Germline lookup yields CDR1 SGHTA and CDR2 FQGNSA. CDR3 region: CASSPRPRGQETQYF.